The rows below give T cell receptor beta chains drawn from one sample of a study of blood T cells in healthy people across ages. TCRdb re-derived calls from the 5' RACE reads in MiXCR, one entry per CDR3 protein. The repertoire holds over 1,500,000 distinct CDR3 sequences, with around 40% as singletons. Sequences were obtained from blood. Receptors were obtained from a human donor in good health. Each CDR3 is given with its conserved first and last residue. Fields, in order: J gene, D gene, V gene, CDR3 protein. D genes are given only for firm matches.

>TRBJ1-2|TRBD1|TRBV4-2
CASSQDGPVDRANYGYTF
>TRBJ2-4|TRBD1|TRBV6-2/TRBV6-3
CASSYSRTGGWAKNIQYF
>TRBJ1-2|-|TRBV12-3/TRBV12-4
CASSFYSGLALYGYTF
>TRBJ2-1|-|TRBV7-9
CASSFRPYDEQFF
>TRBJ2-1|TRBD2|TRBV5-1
CASTSSLAGGPGGNGQFF
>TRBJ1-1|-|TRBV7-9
CASSLEWGTEAFF
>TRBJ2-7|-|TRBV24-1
CATAQSDEQYF
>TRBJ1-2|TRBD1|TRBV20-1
CSAPRTGEDYGYTF
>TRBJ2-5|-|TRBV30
CAWSVGGPETQYF
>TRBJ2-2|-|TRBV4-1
CASSRRPLTEEYTGELFF
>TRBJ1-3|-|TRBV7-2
CASSSQPGASSGNTIYF
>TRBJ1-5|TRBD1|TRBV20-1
CSARTGGPHQPQHF
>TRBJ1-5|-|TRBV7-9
CASSLLTGDQHF
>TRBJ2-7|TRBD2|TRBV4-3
CASSQARDYPYEQYF
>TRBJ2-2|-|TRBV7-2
CASSFTGINTGELFF
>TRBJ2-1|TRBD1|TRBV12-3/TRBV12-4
CASSLRRGRNEQFF
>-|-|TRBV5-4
CASSLAPPDAETQYF
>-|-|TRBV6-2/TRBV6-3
CASSTGFTYNEQYF
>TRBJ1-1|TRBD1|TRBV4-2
CASSHPGQGLNTEAFF
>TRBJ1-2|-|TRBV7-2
CASSLGWTDYGYTF